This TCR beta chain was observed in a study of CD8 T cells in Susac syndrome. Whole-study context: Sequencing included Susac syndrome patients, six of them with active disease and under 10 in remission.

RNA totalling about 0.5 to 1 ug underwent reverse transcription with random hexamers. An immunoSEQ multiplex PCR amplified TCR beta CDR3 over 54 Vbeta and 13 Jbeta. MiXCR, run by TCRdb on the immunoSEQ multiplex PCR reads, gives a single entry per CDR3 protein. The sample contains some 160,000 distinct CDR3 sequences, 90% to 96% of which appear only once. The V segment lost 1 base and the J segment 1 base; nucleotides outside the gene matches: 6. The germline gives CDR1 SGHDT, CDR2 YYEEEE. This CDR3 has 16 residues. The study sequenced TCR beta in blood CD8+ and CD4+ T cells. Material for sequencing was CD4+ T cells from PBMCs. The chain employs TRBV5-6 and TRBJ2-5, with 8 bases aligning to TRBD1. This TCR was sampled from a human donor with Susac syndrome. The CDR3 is CASSLWGQEIQETQYF. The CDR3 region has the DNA TGTGCCAGCAGCTTGTGGGGACAGGAGATCCAAGAGACCCAGTACTTC.